The 15 T cell receptor beta chains reported below all come from one sample, sequenced in a study of shared clonotypes between healthy human individuals. CD8 cells regarded as naive lacked CD45RO, were positively chosen for CCR7, and omitted terminally differentiated effector memory CD45RA+ cells. The protocol was immunoSEQ multiplex PCR, while the TCRdb copy is restricted to in-frame clones and leaves out a portion. The table lists around 620,000 clones, around 95% of them singletons. The sample consisted of naive CD8+ T cells sorted from blood. The source is a young woman in good health.

CDR3 DNA sequence: TGTGCCAGCAGCACATGGGGGGGTGAAAAACTGTTTTTT. It yields the protein CASSTWGGEKLFF. The V and J genes are TRBV5-6 and TRBJ1-4, with a weak D call TRBD1 (5 bases). Trimming cost V 4 bases and J 7 bases, with 11 bases left between them. This CDR3 comprises 13 residues. Germline assignment: CDR1 SGHDT and CDR2 YYEEEE.

This chain links TRBV28 with TRBJ1-5, with a tentative D call TRBD1 (5 bases). V lost 4 bases and J lost 1, with 11 bases in between. The CDR3 extends over 15 amino acids. Germline lookup yields CDR1 MDHEN and CDR2 SYDVKM. CDR3 DNA sequence: TGTGCCAGCAGTTCAGGGAGCCGGAGCAATCAGCCCCAGCATTTT. Its protein product is CASSSGSRSNQPQHF.

As concerns this clone: The same CDR3 also results from other DNA sequences found in this sample. CDR3 in amino acids: CASSSGTSGRGEQYF. DNA of the CDR3: TGTGCCAGCAGCTCCGGGACTAGCGGGAGAGGCGAGCAGTACTTC. The chain has TRBV27 and TRBJ2-7, with 14 bases matching TRBD2. V was pared by 6 bases and J by 6 bases, with 7 bases of the junction left unmatched. CDR1 and CDR2 from the germline V gene are MNHEY and SMNVEV (reference sequence). The length of the CDR3 is 15 residues.

The V call is TRBV28, the J call TRBJ2-7; 7 bases fit TRBD2. This CDR3 is built from 14 residues. CDR1 and CDR2 from the germline V gene are MDHEN and SYDVKM. With V trimmed by 4 bases and J by 0 bases, 3 bases remained unmatched. The DNA of the CDR3 is TGTGCCAGCAGTTCTAGGACTAGCTCCTACGAGCAGTACTTC. Encoded protein: CASSSRTSSYEQYF. The whole variable domain, remainder taken from reference TRBV28 and TRBJ2-7, is DVKVTQSSRYLVKRTGEKVFLECVQDMDHENMFWYRQDPGLGLRLIYFSYDVKMKEKGDIPEGYSVSREKKERFSLILESASTNQTSMYLCASSSRTSSYEQYFGPGTRLTVT.

V is TRBV27 and J is TRBJ2-2, with a tentative D call TRBD1 (5 bases). Trimming took off 1 base at V and 6 bases at J, with 12 bases between the two ends. This CDR3 has 15 residues. Germline V lookup: CDR1 MNHEY, CDR2 SMNVEV (reference sequence). CDR3 DNA sequence: TGTGCCAGCAGTTTATGGCAGGGTGGGGCCGGGGAGCTGTTTTTT. This encodes CASSLWQGGAGELFF.

V is TRBV6-5 and J is TRBJ2-7; TRBD2 is a possible D gene (6 bases). Trimming removed 6 bases at V and 2 bases at J, with 17 bases between. CDR1 and CDR2 (germline): MNHEY, SVGAGI. The CDR3 spans 15 residues. The CDR3 nucleotides are TGTGCCAGCAGCCCAGTGGGGGGAGTTGCCTACGAGCAGTACTTC. Translating it yields CASSPVGGVAYEQYF.

V usage is TRBV30 and J usage is TRBJ2-5; 7 bases match TRBD1. TRBJ2-7 explains the end of the DNA better; the J call may be wrong. The CDR3 contains 14 residues. Germline values: CDR1 GTSNPN, CDR2 SVGIG (reference sequence). For the CDR3, the DNA is TGTGCCTGGAGTGTGGGGCAGGGGGTCTACGAGCAGTACTTC. This gives the protein CAWSVGQGVYEQYF.

The chain is built from TRBV29-1 and TRBJ1-4; unclear D gene. This CDR3 is 11 amino acids long. Germline V gives CDR1 SQVTM, CDR2 ANQGSEA. The CDR3 bases are TGCAGTGGGGTCCGGGATGAAAAACTGTTTTTT. It specifies CSGVRDEKLFF.

The chain has TRBV6-5 and TRBJ2-7; 12 positions match TRBD2. Germline CDR1 is MNHEY and CDR2 is SVGAGI. The ends lost 5 bases at V and 5 bases at J; junction bases unmatched: 4. The CDR3 is 14 amino acids. CDR3 bases: TGTGCCAGCAGTCCGACTAGCGGGAGCCACGAGCAGTACTTC. Its protein product is CASSPTSGSHEQYF.

The CDR3 coding sequence is TGTGCCAGCAGCAAGTCGGGATGGCAGGTTTGGGCCATTAATGAAAAACTGTTTTTT. Translating it yields CASSKSGWQVWAINEKLFF. The V and J genes are TRBV21-1 and TRBJ1-4. TRBV21-1 counts as a pseudogene. This CDR3 has 19 amino acids.

The genes are TRBV9 and TRBJ2-3, with 7 bases that match TRBD2. Per germline, CDR1 SGDLS and CDR2 YYNGEE. This CDR3 comprises 18 residues. With V trimmed by 4 bases and J by 0 bases, 14 bases remained unmatched. The CDR3 reads CASSPGTTGITSTDTQYF. The CDR3 coding sequence is TGTGCCAGCAGCCCTGGGACTACTGGGATCACTAGCACAGATACGCAGTATTTT.

CDR3 DNA: TGTGCCAGCAGTTATGACCAAAGCACTGAAGCTTTCTTT. This codes for CASSYDQSTEAFF. The J gene is TRBJ1-1, the V gene TRBV28; D not resolved. V gave up 4 bases and J gave up 4 bases, with 10 bases separating them. Germline CDR1 is MDHEN and CDR2 is SYDVKM. The CDR3 spans 13 residues.

The chain recombines TRBV5-4 with TRBJ2-2, with TRBD2 matching 16 bases. With 3 bases clipped from V and 6 bases from J, the junction kept 8 bases outside the gene matches. The CDR3 is 18 amino acids. Germline CDR1 and CDR2: SGHNT and YYREEE (reference sequence). The CDR3 region is CASSWTGTSGRGAGELFF. CDR3 coding DNA: TGTGCCAGCAGCTGGACCGGGACTAGCGGGAGGGGAGCCGGGGAGCTGTTTTTT.

This clone was found once. This sequence joins TRBV19 and TRBJ2-1; D call uncertain. Germline CDR1 LNHDA, CDR2 SQIVND (reference sequence). The CDR3 is 15 residues long. V dropped 0 bases and J dropped 1 base, with 7 bases sitting between them. The CDR3 DNA sequence: TGTGCCAGTAGTATAGAAGGACCATCCTACAATGAGCAGTTCTTC. Its protein is CASSIEGPSYNEQFF.

The chain uses TRBV27 and TRBJ2-7; the match to TRBD1 covers 7 bases. The germline CDR1 and CDR2 sequences are MNHEY and SMNVEV (reference sequence). Unmatched junction bases numbered 8, after V lost 6 bases and J lost 3 bases. The CDR3 runs 14 residues. The CDR3 nucleotides are TGTGCCAGCAGCCAGCGGCAGGGGGTCTACGAGCAGTACTTC. Its translation: CASSQRQGVYEQYF.